This T cell receptor (beta chain) was sequenced for a study of T-cell memory formation after mild COVID-19. About the study: TCR clusters were largely donor specific.

TCRdb re-called the 5' RACE reads with MiXCR, one entry per CDR3 protein. Here the sample spans 550,000 to 600,000 distinct CDR3 sequences, about 20% being singletons. The study, taken as a whole, reports: Second-wave clones with a day 37 peak had unconfirmed SARS-CoV-2 specificity. Researchers report contracting CD4+ clones mostly in CM and EM, with CD8+ clones in EMRA. In pre-infection memory, a portion of responding clones appeared, which suggested that cross-reactive memory joined.

Note on this clonotype: Its antigen is unknown.

The CDR3 is 14 residues long. CDR1 is MGHRA and CDR2 is YSYEKL in the germline V gene. The ends were cut back, 4 bases at V and 0 bases at J, with 10 bases in the middle. J is TRBJ2-7 and V is TRBV4-1; D tentatively fits TRBD1 or TRBD2 (5 bases each). The TCR comes from an adult woman who had mild COVID-19 (a few samples of this study predate the infection). Cell type and time point are not known. Sequencing was done on a sample of PBMCs or a T cell subset sorted from them (not recorded which). CDR3 DNA: TGCGCCAGCAGCCTGGGGGTTCACTCCTACGAGCAGTACTTC. As protein: CASSLGVHSYEQYF.